The clone carrying this TCR beta chain has only a few counts. The antigen is not known. From the RT-PCR reads, TCRdb called clonotypes with MiXCR, one entry per CDR3 protein. Of some 570,000 distinct CDR3 sequences listed, over 9% are singletons. This record belongs to a study of response to subunit inactivated influenza vaccine. Study results and limitations: Authors suggested each seasonal influenza vaccination recruits few new T cells.

The CDR3 extends over 15 amino acids. Germline V gives CDR1 SGDLS, CDR2 YYNGEE. The V segment lost 4 bases and the J segment 4 bases; nucleotides outside the gene matches: 7. The data also belong to a second study, concerning T cells expressing NK-cell markers. That work states: TCR beta cDNA was made by 5'RACE template switching with UMIs. Anti-gamma-delta TCR antibody use in several experiments restricted sorting to alpha-beta TCR T cells.

Sequencing used PBMCs from blood, obtained on the day of vaccination. The V gene is TRBV9, the J gene TRBJ1-1; 10 bases fit TRBD1. The source is a man aged 50 or older who received an inactivated influenza vaccine. The CDR3 bases are TGTGCCAGCAGCCGACAGGGGGCTCGGACCACTGAAGCTTTCTTT. Translated, it gives CASSRQGARTTEAFF.